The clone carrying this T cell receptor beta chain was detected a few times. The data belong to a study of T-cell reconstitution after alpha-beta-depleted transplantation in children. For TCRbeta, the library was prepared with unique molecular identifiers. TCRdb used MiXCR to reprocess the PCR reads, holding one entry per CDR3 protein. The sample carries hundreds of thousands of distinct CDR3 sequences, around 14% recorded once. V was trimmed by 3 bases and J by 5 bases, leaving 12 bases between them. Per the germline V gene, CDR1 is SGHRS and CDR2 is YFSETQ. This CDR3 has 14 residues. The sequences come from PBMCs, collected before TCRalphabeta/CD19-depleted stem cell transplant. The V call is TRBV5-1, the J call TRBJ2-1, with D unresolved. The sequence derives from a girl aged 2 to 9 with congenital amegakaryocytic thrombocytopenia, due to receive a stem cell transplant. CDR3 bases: TGCGCCAGCAGCTCGACCGGTCCCCACAATGAGCAGTTCTTC. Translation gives CASSSTGPHNEQFF.